This T cell receptor beta chain is drawn from a study of blood T cell repertoires in COVID-19 (dated by TCRdb to 2018 to 2020). Study-wide context: Samples covering the acute and convalescent phases of COVID-19 were provided by collaborators in the United States, Italy and Spain. The material from the prospective study consisted of cDNA or gDNA derived from T cells, B-cell-depleted T cells, or PBMCs. Deeply sampled blood TCRbeta repertoires from subjects exposed to, actively infected with, or recovered from COVID-19 were included in the dataset. The repertoires were made available in a free public database intended to serve as a resource for research on the immune response to SARS-CoV-2. The samples were drawn from two sources: the first 160 participants of the ongoing ImmuneRACE study, and fewer than 1,500 subjects contributed by 6 global collaborators. Sample metadata almost always included a de-identified subject ID, COVID-19 status, age in years and sex. Where HLA class I and class II types were available, the types were taken from metadata supplied by the sample provider, not from assay-based typing.

According to the germline V gene, CDR1 reads MNHEY and CDR2 reads SVGAGI. The CDR3 spans 14 residues, from the cysteine through the phenylalanine. Only the CDR3 DNA is retained, 42 bases long and in frame from the first base. Unmatched junction bases come to 2, with V trimmed by 7 bases and J by 2 bases. Broader findings and caveats from the paper: How much clinical and demographic metadata was included differed by source and by participant, and the metadata was provided uncurated.

The collaborating institutions used their own protocols to collect whole blood in K2EDTA tubes. Collaborator samples were shipped for TCRbeta analysis as frozen whole blood, isolated PBMCs, or DNA extracted from either sample type. The immunoSEQ Assay, a bias-controlled multiplex PCR, was used to amplify TCRbeta CDR3 regions from genomic DNA. The authors' pipeline ran thus. The number of nucleated cells in each sample was estimated from the amplification of reference gene primers within the assay. To quantify the absolute abundance of each unique TCRbeta CDR3 rearrangement, sequence reads were collapsed and filtered. For each sample, productive Simpson clonality was calculated by taking the square root of Simpson's diversity index across productive rearrangements. TCRdb took over this immuneACCESS table, retaining in-frame rearrangements with V and J assigned. Such tables are incomplete; in checked studies, under half of the missing clones stem from an unresolved V gene, and the remainder is unexplained. V and J calls plus clone size are reproduced from that table; the DNA served to infer D and trimming. The sample has about 190,000 clones on record, roughly four fifths of them singletons. The ten largest clonotypes hold approximately 15% of the sample.

A word on this clone: It lacks a known antigen. The sample holds no much larger clone one base away, and base qualities are not on file.

The rearrangement combines TRBV6-5 with TRBJ1-2; TRBD1 fits 12 bases in the junction. The clonotype comes from a young man with active or convalescent COVID-19. Sequenced: peripheral blood. The CDR3 protein is CASTGTGGNYGYTF. In nucleotide form, the sequence is TGTGCCAGCACCGGGACAGGGGGCAACTATGGCTACACCTTC.